This T cell receptor (beta chain) was observed in a study of blood T cell repertoires in COVID-19. Study in general: The United States, Italy and Spain provided the acute and convalescent COVID-19 samples. From T cells, B-cell-depleted T cells, or PBMCs came the material, which was cDNA or gDNA.

The CDR3 runs 15 residues. Trimming at V came to 2 bases and at J to 5 bases, leaving 8 bases not matched to a gene. Per the germline V gene, CDR1 is SGHNT and CDR2 is YENEEA. Methods used by the authors: It was from reference gene primer amplification that nucleated cell counts were estimated. Libraries were prepared by immunoSEQ multiplex PCR; TCRdb keeps only in-frame clonotypes and omits some of them. V and J calls and clone size are those listed in that table; D and trimming were worked out from the DNA. This sample yields roughly 340,000 clones, of which around 86% are seen a single time; 6% to 7% belongs to the top ten.

The specimen was peripheral blood. This clonotype was obtained from a woman aged 50 to 60 with COVID-19, enrolled during active disease. The chain uses TRBV11-3 and TRBJ1-2; 7 bases are shared with TRBD1. CDR3: CASSLRPTGAYGYTF. The CDR3, as DNA: TGTGCCAGCAGCTTACGACCCACAGGGGCGTATGGCTACACCTTC. The whole variable domain, filled in from reference TRBV11-3 and TRBJ1-2, reads EAGVVQSPRYKIIEKKQPVAFWCNPISGHNTLYWYLQNLGQGPELLIRYENEEAVDDSQLPKDRFSAERLKGVDSTLKIQPAELGDSAVYLCASSLRPTGAYGYTFGSGTRLTVV.